The clone carrying this T cell receptor (beta chain) was found a few times. As yet, its antigen is unknown. A second PCR, run for roughly 7 to 12 cycles, used a sample-barcoded 5' primer plus a J-beta primer mix. Using its own MiXCR run on the 5' RACE reads, TCRdb lists one record per CDR3 protein. The repertoire holds roughly 1,500,000 distinct CDR3 sequences, around two fifths seen once, with 7% to 9.5% in the top ten. This sample is drawn from a study of blood T cells in healthy people across ages. General study results and limits: Among long-lived donors, naive CD4+ cells were more numerous and diversity higher than in aged donors.

Material for sequencing was blood. This TCR came from a woman between 18 and 30 years old in good health.

As DNA, the CDR3 is TGTGCCAGCTCTCGGACAGGGTTGAATGAGCAGTTCTTC. Translating it yields CASSRTGLNEQFF. The chain carries TRBV18 and TRBJ2-1, with 8 positions matching TRBD1. Trimming took 6 bases from V and 7 from J; bases not matched to a gene: 5. The CDR3 is made up of 13 amino acids. The germline V gene has CDR1 KGHSH and CDR2 LQKENI.